This T cell receptor beta chain was sequenced during a study of blood T cell repertoires in COVID-19. Study as a whole: Material from acute and convalescent COVID-19 was sourced from the United States, Italy and Spain. T cells, B-cell-depleted T cells, or PBMCs provided the cDNA or gDNA that served as material.

In the original analysis: Nucleated cell number was recorded as an estimate derived from reference gene primer amplification. Profiling relied on immunoSEQ multiplex PCR, and the TCRdb table lists in-frame clones only, not all of them. Clonal size and the V and J genes are those of that table, whereas D and trimming came from the DNA. The sample has some 120,000 clones, approximately 84% seen once. The CDR3 consists of 16 residues. The V gene end was trimmed by 2 bases and the J gene end by 5 bases; junction bases not matched to a gene: 9. Per the germline V gene, CDR1 is MNHEY and CDR2 is SMNVEV (reference sequence).

This TCR came from a man aged 65-85 years with active or convalescent COVID-19. The V gene is TRBV27, the J gene TRBJ2-5; TRBD1 matches 9 bases. Sequences were obtained from peripheral blood. DNA of the CDR3: TGTGCCAGCAGTTTAGAAGGGACAGGGATTGGGGAGACCCAGTACTTC. Its translation: CASSLEGTGIGETQYF.